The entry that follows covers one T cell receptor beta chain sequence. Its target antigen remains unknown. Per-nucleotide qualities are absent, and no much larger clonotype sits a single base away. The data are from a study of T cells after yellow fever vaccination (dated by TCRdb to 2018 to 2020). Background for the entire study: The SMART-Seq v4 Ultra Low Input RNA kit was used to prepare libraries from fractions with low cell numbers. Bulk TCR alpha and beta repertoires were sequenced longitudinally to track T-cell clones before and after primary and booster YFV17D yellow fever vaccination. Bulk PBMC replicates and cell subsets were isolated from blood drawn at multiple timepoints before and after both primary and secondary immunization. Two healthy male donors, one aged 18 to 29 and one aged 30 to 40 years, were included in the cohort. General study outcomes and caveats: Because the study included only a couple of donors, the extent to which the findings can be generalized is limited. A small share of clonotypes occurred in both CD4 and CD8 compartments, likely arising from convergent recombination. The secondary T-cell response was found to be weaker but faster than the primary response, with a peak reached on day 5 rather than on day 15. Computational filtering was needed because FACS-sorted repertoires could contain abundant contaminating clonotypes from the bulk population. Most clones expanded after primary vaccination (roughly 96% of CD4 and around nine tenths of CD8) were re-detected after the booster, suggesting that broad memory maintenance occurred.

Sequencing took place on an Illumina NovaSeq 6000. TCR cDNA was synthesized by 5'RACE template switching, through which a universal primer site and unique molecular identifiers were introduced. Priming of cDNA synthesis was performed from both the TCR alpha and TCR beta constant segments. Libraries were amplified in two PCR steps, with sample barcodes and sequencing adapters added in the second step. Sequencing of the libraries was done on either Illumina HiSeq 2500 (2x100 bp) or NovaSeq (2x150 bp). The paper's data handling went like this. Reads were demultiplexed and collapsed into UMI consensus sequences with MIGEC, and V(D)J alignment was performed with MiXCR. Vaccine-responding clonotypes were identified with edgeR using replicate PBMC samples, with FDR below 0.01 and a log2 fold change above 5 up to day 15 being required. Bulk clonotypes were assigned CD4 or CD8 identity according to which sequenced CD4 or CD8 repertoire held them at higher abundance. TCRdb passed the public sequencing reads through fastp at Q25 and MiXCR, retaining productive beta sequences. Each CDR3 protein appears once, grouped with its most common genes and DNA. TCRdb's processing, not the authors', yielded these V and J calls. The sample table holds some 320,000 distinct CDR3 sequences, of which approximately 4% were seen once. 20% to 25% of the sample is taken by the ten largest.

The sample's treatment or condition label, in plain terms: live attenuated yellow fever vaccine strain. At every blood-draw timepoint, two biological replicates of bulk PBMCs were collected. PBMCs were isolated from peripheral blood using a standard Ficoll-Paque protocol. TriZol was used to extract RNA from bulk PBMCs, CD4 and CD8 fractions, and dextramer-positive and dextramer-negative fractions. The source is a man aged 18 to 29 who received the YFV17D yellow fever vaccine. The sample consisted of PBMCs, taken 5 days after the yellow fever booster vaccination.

The CDR3 protein is CASSFPHAGQPQHF. DNA sequence: TGTGCCAGCAGTTTTCCCCACGCAGGTCAGCCCCAGCATTTT. The rearrangement joined TRBV28 to TRBJ1-5; a confident D gene designation cannot be given. Between the V and J ends, shortened by 3 bases and 6 bases respectively, the junction contains 12 bases. Spanning cysteine to phenylalanine, the CDR3 consists of 14 amino acids. Here the CDR3 DNA is all that survives: 42 bases in frame from base 1. Sequences MDHEN (CDR1) and SYDVKM (CDR2) are obtained from the germline V gene.